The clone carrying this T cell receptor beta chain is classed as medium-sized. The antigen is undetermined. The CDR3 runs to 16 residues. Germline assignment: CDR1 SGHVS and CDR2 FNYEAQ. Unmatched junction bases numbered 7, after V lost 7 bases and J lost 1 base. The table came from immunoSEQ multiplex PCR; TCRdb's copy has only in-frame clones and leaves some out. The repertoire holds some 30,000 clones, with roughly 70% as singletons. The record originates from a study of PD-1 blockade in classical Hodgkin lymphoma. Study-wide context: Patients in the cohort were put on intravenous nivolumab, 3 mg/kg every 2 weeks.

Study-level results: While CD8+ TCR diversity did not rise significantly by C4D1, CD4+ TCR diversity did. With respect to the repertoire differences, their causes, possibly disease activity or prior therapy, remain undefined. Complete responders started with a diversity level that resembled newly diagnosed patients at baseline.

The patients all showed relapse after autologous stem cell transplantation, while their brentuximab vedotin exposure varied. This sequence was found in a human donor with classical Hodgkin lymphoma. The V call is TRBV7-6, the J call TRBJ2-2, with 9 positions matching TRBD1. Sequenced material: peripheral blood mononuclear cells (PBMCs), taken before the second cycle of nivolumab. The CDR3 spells CASNPPGQGNTGELFF. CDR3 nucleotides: TGTGCCAGCAACCCCCCGGGACAGGGGAACACCGGGGAGCTGTTTTTT.